The T cell receptor beta chain described here comes from a study of blood T cell repertoires in COVID-19. Whole-study context: COVID-19 samples, acute and convalescent, were from the United States, Italy and Spain. The cDNA or gDNA used as material had been derived from T cells, B-cell-depleted T cells, or PBMCs.

Trimming pared 1 base from V and 2 bases from J, leaving 7 bases between. The CDR3 spans 13 residues. CDR1 and CDR2 (germline): SGHRS, YFSETQ. Original data processing: The authors estimated nucleated cell counts from reference gene primer amplification. The data were produced by immunoSEQ multiplex PCR, yet TCRdb's version contains in-frame clones alone and is incomplete. V, J and clone size reflect that table, while D and trimming were determined from the DNA. The sample has over 200,000 clones, almost 90% seen once; the top ten hold around 2.9%. This clone was found a few times. This sequence joins TRBV5-1 and TRBJ2-7; maybe TRBD2 (5 bases). The origin of this receptor is a woman in her sixties or seventies with acute or convalescent COVID-19. The sequencing input was peripheral blood. CDR3 in amino acids: CASSLTGTYEQYF. The CDR3 DNA is TGCGCCAGCAGCTTGACGGGGACCTACGAGCAGTACTTC.